The rows below give T cell receptor beta chains drawn from one sample of a study of T cell responses to AZD1222 COVID-19 vaccine. The repertoire was sequenced with immunoSEQ multiplex PCR; TCRdb's copy has only in-frame clones and lacks some. The table lists 140,000 to 150,000 clones, roughly 92% of them singletons. The sample was peripheral blood, taken on day 0 of AZD1222 vaccination. The receptors shown here come from an adult in good health. The CDR3 runs from the conserved cysteine through the conserved F or W. Fields, in order: V gene, clone size, D gene, J gene, CDR3 protein, CDR3 DNA. The D gene is left open where the match is weak. Some rows mark clone size as missing; the rest say once, few, many or name a class of expanded clone.

>TRBV7-8|NA|NA|TRBJ1-1
CASSLTALSRKSEAFF
TGTGCCAGCAGCTTAACGGCTCTCTCGAGGAAATCTGAAGCTTTCTTT
>TRBV6-5|NA|NA|TRBJ1-4
CASSYGGNLNEKLFF
TGTGCCAGCAGTTATGGGGGGAACCTTAATGAAAAACTGTTTTTT
>TRBV5-8|few|NA|TRBJ1-2
CASSLGWGTHGYTF
TGTGCCAGCAGCTTGGGCTGGGGGACTCACGGCTACACCTTC
>TRBV5-1|NA|TRBD2|TRBJ2-1
CASSFGLADYSEQFF
TGCGCCAGCAGCTTCGGACTAGCGGACTACAGTGAGCAGTTCTTC
>TRBV5-1|NA|NA|TRBJ1-4
CASSAGPANEKLFF
TGCGCCAGCTCAGCGGGCCCAGCTAATGAAAAACTGTTTTTT
>TRBV7-9|NA|NA|TRBJ2-1
CASSSFQGEAEQFF
TGTGCCAGCAGTTCTTTTCAGGGGGAGGCTGAGCAGTTCTTC
>TRBV2|NA|NA|TRBJ2-7
CASSYPNYEQYF
TGTGCCAGCAGTTACCCGAACTACGAGCAGTACTTC
>TRBV13|NA|NA|TRBJ2-7
CASSSSKGGDRWQYF
TGTGCCAGCAGCTCCTCCAAGGGGGGAGATCGATGGCAGTACTTC
>TRBV6-5|NA|TRBD1|TRBJ2-7
CASTSLGTGTYEQYF
TGTGCCAGCACCTCCCTGGGGACAGGGACCTACGAGCAGTACTTC
>TRBV5-5|NA|NA|TRBJ1-2
CASSDAAGGYGYTF
TGTGCCAGCAGCGATGCTGCGGGGGGCTATGGCTACACCTTC
>TRBV9|few|TRBD2|TRBJ2-3
CASSLGTRSDTQYF
TGTGCCAGCAGCCTAGGGACTAGGTCAGATACGCAGTATTTT
>TRBV28|NA|NA|TRBJ2-1
CASSFGFRNSYNEQFF
TGTGCCAGCAGTTTCGGGTTTCGGAACTCCTACAATGAGCAGTTCTTC
>TRBV27|NA|NA|TRBJ1-1
CASKEGEAFF
TGTGCCAGCAAGGAAGGAGAAGCTTTCTTT
>TRBV25-1|NA|TRBD1|TRBJ1-2
CASSHLDRAYGYTF
TGTGCCAGCAGTCACCTCGACAGGGCCTATGGCTACACCTTC
>TRBV29-1|NA|TRBD1|TRBJ1-1
CSVGNRGNTEAFF
TGCAGCGTTGGGAACAGGGGCAACACTGAAGCTTTCTTT
>TRBV10-1|NA|NA|TRBJ2-1
CASSEDQAYNEQFF
TGCGCCAGCAGTGAGGACCAAGCCTACAATGAGCAGTTCTTC
>TRBV5-1|NA|TRBD1|TRBJ2-5
CASSPHVTGAQETQYF
TGCGCCAGCAGCCCCCACGTGACAGGGGCCCAAGAGACCCAGTACTTC
>TRBV18|NA|NA|TRBJ2-7
CASSPSITYEQYF
TGTGCCAGCTCACCCTCCATTACGTACGAGCAGTACTTC
>TRBV3-1/TRBV3-2|NA|NA|TRBJ2-3
CASSQGGPDTQYF
TGTGCCAGCAGCCAAGGGGGCCCAGATACGCAGTATTTT
>TRBV28|NA|NA|TRBJ2-7
CASSLGGSEGNEQYF
TGTGCCAGCAGTTTAGGGGGGTCGGAGGGTAACGAGCAGTACTTC
>TRBV5-1|NA|NA|TRBJ2-5
CASSLASGPQETQYF
TGCGCCAGCAGCTTGGCAAGCGGGCCCCAAGAGACCCAGTACTTC
>TRBV4-1|few|NA|TRBJ2-3
CASSTPSRRRGAPDTQYF
TGCGCCAGCAGCACCCCGAGTCGGCGGAGAGGGGCCCCAGATACGCAGTATTTT
>TRBV6-5|NA|TRBD1|TRBJ1-2
CASSFGQGIFRYGYTF
TGTGCCAGCAGTTTCGGACAGGGAATATTTCGGTATGGCTACACCTTC
>TRBV3-1/TRBV3-2|NA|NA|TRBJ1-4
CASSPLGVNEKLFF
TGTGCCAGCAGCCCACTTGGCGTTAATGAAAAACTGTTTTTT
>TRBV12-5|NA|NA|TRBJ2-1
CASGFYNEQFF
TGTGCTAGTGGTTTCTACAATGAGCAGTTCTTC
>TRBV18|NA|NA|TRBJ2-1
CASSQDRTGHNEQFF
TGTGCCAGCTCACAAGACAGGACGGGCCACAATGAGCAGTTCTTC
>TRBV27|NA|NA|TRBJ1-2
CASSFIGEGPTGYTF
TGTGCCAGCAGTTTTATTGGAGAGGGCCCCACTGGCTACACCTTC
>TRBV6-2/TRBV6-3|NA|NA|TRBJ1-1
CASSYSRGTEAFF
TGTGCCAGCAGTTACTCGAGGGGGACTGAAGCTTTCTTT
>TRBV20-1|once|NA|TRBJ1-5
CSASQGYDQPQHF
TGCAGTGCTAGTCAAGGGTACGATCAGCCCCAGCATTTT
>TRBV6-5|NA|NA|TRBJ2-7
CASSYSDREGPNEQYF
TGTGCCAGCAGTTATTCCGACAGGGAGGGTCCCAACGAGCAGTACTTC
>TRBV5-1|NA|NA|TRBJ1-1
CASSLAARFTEAFF
TGCGCCAGCAGCTTGGCCGCGAGGTTTACTGAAGCTTTCTTT
>TRBV7-9|NA|TRBD1|TRBJ1-1
CASSLGTGKPEAFF
TGTGCCAGCAGCTTAGGGACAGGGAAGCCTGAAGCTTTCTTT
>TRBV5-1|few|NA|TRBJ1-6
CASSLETGYNSPLHF
TGCGCCAGCAGCTTGGAAACGGGCTACAATTCACCCCTCCACTTT
>TRBV6-5|few|TRBD1|TRBJ1-2
CASTLSPDRAYGYTF
TGTGCCAGCACCCTAAGCCCGGACAGGGCCTATGGCTACACCTTC
>TRBV12-3/TRBV12-4|NA|NA|TRBJ2-7
CASSSSGLYEQYF
TGTGCCAGCAGTTCCTCGGGGCTCTACGAGCAGTACTTC
>TRBV6-5|NA|TRBD1|TRBJ1-2
CASRRTGSDYGYTF
TGTGCCAGCAGGAGGACAGGGTCGGACTATGGCTACACCTTC